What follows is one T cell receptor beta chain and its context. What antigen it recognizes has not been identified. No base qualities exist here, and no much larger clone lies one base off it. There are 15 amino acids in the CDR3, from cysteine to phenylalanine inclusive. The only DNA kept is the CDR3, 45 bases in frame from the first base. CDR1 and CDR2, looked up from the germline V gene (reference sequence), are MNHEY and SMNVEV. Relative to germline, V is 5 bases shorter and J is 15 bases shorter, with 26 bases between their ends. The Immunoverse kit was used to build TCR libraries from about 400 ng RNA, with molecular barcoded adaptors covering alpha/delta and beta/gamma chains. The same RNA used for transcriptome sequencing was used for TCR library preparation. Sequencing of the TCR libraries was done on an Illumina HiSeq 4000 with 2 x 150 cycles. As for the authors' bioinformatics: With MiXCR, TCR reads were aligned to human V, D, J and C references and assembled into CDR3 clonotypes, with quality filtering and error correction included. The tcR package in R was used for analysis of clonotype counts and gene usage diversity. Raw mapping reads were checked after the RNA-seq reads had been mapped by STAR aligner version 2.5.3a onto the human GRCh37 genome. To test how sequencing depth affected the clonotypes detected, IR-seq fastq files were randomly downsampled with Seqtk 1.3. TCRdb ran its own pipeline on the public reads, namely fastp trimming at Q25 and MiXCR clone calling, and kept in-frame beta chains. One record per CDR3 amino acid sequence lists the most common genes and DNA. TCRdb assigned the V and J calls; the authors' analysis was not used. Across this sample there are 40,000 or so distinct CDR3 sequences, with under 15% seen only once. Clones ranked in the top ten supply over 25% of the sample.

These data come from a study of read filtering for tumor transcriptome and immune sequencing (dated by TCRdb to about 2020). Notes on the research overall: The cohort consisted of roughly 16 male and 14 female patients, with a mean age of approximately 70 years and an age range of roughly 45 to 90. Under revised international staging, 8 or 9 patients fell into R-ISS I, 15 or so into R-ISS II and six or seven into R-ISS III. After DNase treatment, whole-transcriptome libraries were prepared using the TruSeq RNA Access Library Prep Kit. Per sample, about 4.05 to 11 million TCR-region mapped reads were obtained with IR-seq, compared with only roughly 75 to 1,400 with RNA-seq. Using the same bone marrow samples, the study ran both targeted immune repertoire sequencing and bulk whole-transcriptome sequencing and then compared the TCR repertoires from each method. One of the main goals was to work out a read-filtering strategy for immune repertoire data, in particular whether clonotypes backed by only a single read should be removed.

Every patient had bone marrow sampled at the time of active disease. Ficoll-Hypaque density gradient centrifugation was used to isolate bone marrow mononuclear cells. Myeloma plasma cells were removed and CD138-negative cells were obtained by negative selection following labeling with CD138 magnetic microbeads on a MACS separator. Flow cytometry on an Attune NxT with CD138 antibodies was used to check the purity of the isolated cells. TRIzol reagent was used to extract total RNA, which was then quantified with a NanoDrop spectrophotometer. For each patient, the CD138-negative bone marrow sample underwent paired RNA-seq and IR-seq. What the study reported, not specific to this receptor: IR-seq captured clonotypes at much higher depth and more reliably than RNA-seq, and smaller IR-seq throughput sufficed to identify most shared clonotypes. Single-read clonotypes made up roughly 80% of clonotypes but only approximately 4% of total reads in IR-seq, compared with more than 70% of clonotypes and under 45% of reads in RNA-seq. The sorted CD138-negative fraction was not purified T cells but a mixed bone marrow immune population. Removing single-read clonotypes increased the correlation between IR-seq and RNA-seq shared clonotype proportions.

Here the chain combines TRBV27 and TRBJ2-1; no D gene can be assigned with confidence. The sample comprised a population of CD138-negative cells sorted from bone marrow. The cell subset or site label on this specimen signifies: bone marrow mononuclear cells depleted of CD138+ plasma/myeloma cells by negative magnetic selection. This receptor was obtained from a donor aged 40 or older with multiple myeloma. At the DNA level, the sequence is TGTGCCAGCAGTCCCAAGGGTGAGGTAGCCAATGAACGGTTCTTC. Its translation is CASSPKGEVANERFF.